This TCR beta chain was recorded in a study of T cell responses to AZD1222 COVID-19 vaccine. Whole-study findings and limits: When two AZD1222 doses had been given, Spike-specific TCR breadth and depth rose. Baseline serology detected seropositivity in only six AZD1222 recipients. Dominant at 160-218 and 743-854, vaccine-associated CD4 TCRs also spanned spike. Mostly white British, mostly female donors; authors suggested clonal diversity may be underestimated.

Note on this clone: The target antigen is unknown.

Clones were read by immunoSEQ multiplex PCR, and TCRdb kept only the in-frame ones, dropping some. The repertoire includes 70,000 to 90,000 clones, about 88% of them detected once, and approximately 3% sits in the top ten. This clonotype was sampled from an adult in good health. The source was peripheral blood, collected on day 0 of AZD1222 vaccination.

The CDR3 DNA is TGTGCCAGCAGTAGGACAGGGGGTGTCCCTCTCAATGAAAAACTGTTTTTT. It yields the protein CASSRTGGVPLNEKLFF. The rearrangement joins TRBV27 to TRBJ1-4; 10 bases are a match to TRBD1. Germline V lookup: CDR1 MNHEY, CDR2 SMNVEV (reference sequence). Trimming at V came to 5 bases and at J to 5 bases, leaving 11 bases not matched to a gene. This CDR3 has 17 amino acids.